This TCR beta chain was sequenced in a study of cytotoxic CD8 clonotypes in ibrutinib-treated CLL. About the study: The patients comprised roughly 12 relapsed/refractory and about 14 treatment-naive cases, 17 to 18 IGHV unmutated. The average sample held about 260,000 productive templates and 87,000 or so productive rearrangements.

Some clones are missing from TCRdb's copy, which holds only in-frame ones; the method was immunoSEQ multiplex PCR. The table lists some 160,000 clones, roughly four fifths of them singletons. Comment on this clone: Its antigen is unknown.

The germline V gene encodes CDR1 GTSNPN and CDR2 SVGIG (reference sequence). This CDR3 is 13 amino acids long. V was clipped by 3 bases and J by 2 bases, with 8 bases between them. Findings and limits, study-wide: Treatment saw public clonotypes, which were uncommon, either contract or stay stable. Clonality (at baseline) was higher than in age-matched healthy donors and tracked circulating CD8+ T-cell counts.

The sequence was obtained from a human donor with chronic lymphocytic leukemia. The rearrangement joins TRBV30 to TRBJ1-3; D unresolved. The sequencing used PBMCs, collected after 12 months of ibrutinib treatment. CDR3: CAWSGETGNTIYF. In DNA form, the CDR3 reads TGTGCCTGGAGCGGCGAGACTGGAAACACCATATATTTT. The complete variable domain, with remaining parts taken from reference TRBV30 and TRBJ1-3, reads SQTIHQWPATLVQPVGSPLSLECTVEGTSNPNLYWYRQAAGRGLQLLFYSVGIGQISSEVPQNLSASRPQDRQFILSSKKLLLSDSGFYLCAWSGETGNTIYFGEGSWLTVV.